This TCR beta chain comes out of a study of Graves' ophthalmopathy and Graves' hyperthyroidism. Broader study findings: As the model predicted ophthalmopathy progression, it achieved a sensitivity of around 71% and a specificity of 72.22%. Blood was where most expanded thyroid clonotypes above 0.001 frequency also turned up.

The study amplified TCR beta CDR3 regions using RNA transcripts. The workflow started with a first-round RT-PCR run with HTBI primers and then moved on to a second-round multiplex PCR. TCRdb itself ran the multiplex PCR reads through MiXCR, one entry per CDR3 protein. The table lists around 40,000 distinct CDR3 sequences, roughly half of them singletons, with roughly a sixth in the top ten. In this sample, this clonotype is medium-sized. The antigen is undetermined. Sequenced sample: peripheral blood. The receptor was derived from an adult man with Graves' ophthalmopathy.

CDR3 region: CASSEALRAYEQYF. In DNA form, the CDR3 reads TGTGCCAGCAGTGAAGCGCTGAGGGCCTACGAGCAGTACTTC. This rearrangement joins TRBV2 to TRBJ2-7; weak D call: TRBD2 (5 bases). V gave up 0 bases and J gave up 2 bases, with 8 bases separating them. The germline V gene encodes CDR1 SNHLY and CDR2 FYNNEI. The CDR3 runs 14 residues. Full variable domain (rest looked up from reference TRBV2 and TRBJ2-7): EPEVTQTPSHQVTQMGQEVILRCVPISNHLYFYWYRQILGQKVEFLVSFYNNEISEKSEIFDDQFSVERPDGSNFTLKIRSTKLEDSAMYFCASSEALRAYEQYFGPGTRLTVT.